This TCR beta chain was sequenced during a study of cytomegalovirus exposure and HLA in healthy donors. Overall study: Of 398 genotyped donors, about 81% clustered with self-reported Caucasian donors. The study's findings and limits: There were reportedly fewer N-insertions in an Asian-associated ancestry cluster than the roughly 670-donor mean, in a later analysis.

There are 14 residues in the CDR3. The V and J ends lost 5 bases and 2 bases respectively, with 12 bases between them. Germline loops: CDR1 SGDLS, CDR2 YYNGEE. This clone was observed once. Its antigen is unknown. The PCR had 60 Vbeta and 13 Jbeta primers. The assay was immunoSEQ multiplex PCR, and TCRdb's table has in-frame clones only and misses some. The sample includes roughly 180,000 clones, roughly four fifths seen only once; the top ten take more than 2.5%. V usage is TRBV9 and J usage is TRBJ2-3; D perhaps matches TRBD2 (6 bases). This clonotype was sampled from a female donor in good health and CMV-seronegative. Sequencing input: PBMCs. This chain's CDR3 is CASRRRGDTDTQYF. Written as DNA, the CDR3 is TGTGCCAGCAGGCGGCGGGGAGACACAGATACGCAGTATTTT.